The 18 T cell receptor beta chains below were found in one sample sequenced in a study of blood T cells in healthy people across ages. Sample-barcoded 5' priming and a J-beta primer mix drove a second PCR of roughly 7 to 11 cycles. TCRdb analysed the 5' RACE reads with MiXCR anew, one entry per CDR3 protein. There are about 1.6 million distinct CDR3 sequences in the sample; 30% to 35% occur only once, and approximately 10% lies in the top ten. The source material was blood. The receptors stem from a woman under 40 in good health.

This clonotype was observed a handful of times. The chain employs TRBV6-6 and TRBJ2-5; D ambiguous. This CDR3 region has 14 residues. The V gene lost 0 bases and the J gene lost 2 bases, with 7 bases spanning the gap. Germline V lookup: CDR1 MNHNY, CDR2 SVGAGI (reference sequence). CDR3 residues: CASSYSKQQETQYF. The CDR3 nucleotides read TGTGCCAGCAGTTACTCGAAACAGCAAGAGACCCAGTACTTC.

The chain joins TRBV4-2 to TRBJ2-5, with 12 bases fitting TRBD2. The CDR3 is 14 amino acids. The trim removed 5 bases at V and 4 bases at J, leaving 2 bases unmatched. Looked up from germline, CDR1 is LGHNA and CDR2 is YNFKEQ. This CDR3 reads CASSVTSGRETQYF. As DNA, the CDR3 is TGTGCCAGCAGCGTGACTAGCGGGAGAGAGACCCAGTACTTC.

This clonotype was observed at least ten times. For the CDR3, the DNA is TGTGCCAGCAGCCCCCCCCTCGGCACAGATACGCAGTATTTT. This gives the protein CASSPPLGTDTQYF. The V call is TRBV7-3, the J call TRBJ2-3, with no clear D. CDR1 is SGHTA, CDR2 FQGTGA, per germline. The CDR3 totals 14 residues. Trimming stripped 5 bases from V and 1 base from J, with 10 bases between.

The V gene is TRBV24-1, the J gene TRBJ2-3; D uncertain. CDR1 KGHDR and CDR2 SFDVKD come from the germline V gene. CDR3 length: 15 amino acids. V lost 1 base and J lost 6, with 13 bases in between. In DNA form, the CDR3 reads TGTGCCACCAGTGATTTAGGCTACTCCACGGATACGCAGTATTTT. Its translation is CATSDLGYSTDTQYF.

The V call is TRBV10-3, the J call TRBJ2-3, with 8 bases that match TRBD2. This CDR3 contains 17 residues. Looked up from germline, CDR1 is ENHRY and CDR2 is SYGVKD. The V and J ends lost 4 bases and 1 base, in that order; junction bases with no gene match: 10. The CDR3 sequence: CAISGPGGSGRTDTQYF. The CDR3 DNA reads TGTGCCATCAGTGGGCCGGGAGGGAGCGGCCGCACAGATACGCAGTATTTT.

This clonotype was counted between two and nine times. The J gene is TRBJ2-7, the V gene TRBV18, with TRBD1 matching over 11 bases. Trimming cost V 0 bases and J 4 bases; bases outside gene matches: 5. The V gene's germline CDR1 is KGHSH and CDR2 LQKENI. The CDR3 is made up of 16 amino acids. The CDR3 DNA reads TGTGCCAGCTCACCACCCTCGAGGGACAGGGGGTACGAGCAGTACTTC. This gives the protein CASSPPSRDRGYEQYF.

Written as DNA, the CDR3 is TGTGCCAGCAGTCCCTCTATGAAGTCCTACGAGCAGTACTTC. This translates into CASSPSMKSYEQYF. The V gene is TRBV27, the J gene TRBJ2-7; D gene unclear. V lost 5 bases, J lost 1 base, and 12 bases lay in between. In germline, CDR1 is MNHEY, CDR2 SMNVEV (reference sequence). The CDR3 length is 14 residues.

This clonotype was observed a handful of times. The V and J genes are TRBV3-1 and TRBJ2-7, with 8 bases aligning to TRBD2. The V gene's germline CDR1 is LGHDT and CDR2 YNNKEL (reference sequence). The CDR3 loop spans 14 amino acids. After removal of 0 bases from V and 6 bases from J, the junction contained 4 bases not matched to a gene. The CDR3 bases are TGTGCCAGCAGCCAAGAAGGACTAGCTTCCGAGCAGTACTTC. Its protein product is CASSQEGLASEQYF.

The rearrangement links TRBV27 to TRBJ2-7; D is possibly TRBD1 (6 bases). Looked up from germline, CDR1 is MNHEY and CDR2 is SMNVEV (reference sequence). The CDR3 sequence is 16 residues long. V was shortened by 6 bases and J by 1 base, with 19 bases between the two germline ends. As DNA, the CDR3 is TGTGCCAGCAGACCCGGGTATGGGGGCAGGTCCTACGAGCAGTACTTC. This gives the protein CASRPGYGGRSYEQYF.

The rearrangement uses TRBV10-2 and TRBJ1-1; 10 bases line up with TRBD1. After removal of 6 bases from V and 4 bases from J, the junction contained 5 bases not matched to a gene. CDR1 is WSHSY and CDR2 is SAAADI in the germline V gene. CDR3 length: 14 residues. CDR3: CASSTGTGATEAFF. In DNA form, the CDR3 reads TGCGCCAGCAGCACCGGGACAGGGGCCACTGAAGCTTTCTTT.

This clonotype was seen many times. The chain joins TRBV29-1 to TRBJ2-5; D is undetermined. The germline CDR1 and CDR2 sequences are SQVTM and ANQGSEA. The CDR3 is made up of 13 amino acids. V was clipped by 7 bases and J by 5 bases, with 17 bases between them. The CDR3: CSAVDQLRETQYF. Written as DNA, the CDR3 is TGCAGCGCCGTGGACCAGTTGAGGGAGACCCAGTACTTC. The full variable domain, with the rest looked up from reference TRBV29-1 and TRBJ2-5, is SAVISQKPSRDICQRGTSLTIQCQVDSQVTMMFWYRQQPGQSLTLIATANQGSEATYESGFVIDKFPISRPNLTFSTLTVSNMSPEDSSIYLCSAVDQLRETQYFGPGTRLLVL.

CDR3: CASSLNGDSPLHF. The CDR3 DNA follows: TGTGCCAGCAGTTTAAACGGGGATTCACCCCTCCACTTT. The V gene is TRBV12-3 or TRBV12-4, the J gene TRBJ1-6; D is uncertain. The CDR3 covers 13 residues. Trimming pared 2 bases from V and 8 bases from J, leaving 7 bases between.

The J gene is TRBJ2-7, the V gene TRBV20-1; TRBD1 matches at 8 bases. Unmatched junction bases numbered 9, after V lost 5 bases and J lost 3 bases. CDR1 and CDR2 (germline): DFQATT, SNEGSKA (reference sequence). This CDR3 contains 14 residues. The CDR3 region is CSADIGQGLYEQYF. In nucleotides, the CDR3 is TGCAGTGCTGATATTGGACAGGGCCTCTACGAGCAGTACTTC.

The V call is TRBV4-2, the J call TRBJ2-5; 8 bases align to TRBD2. Germline V gives CDR1 LGHNA, CDR2 YNFKEQ. The CDR3 loop spans 16 amino acids. Unmatched junction bases numbered 14, after V lost 0 bases and J lost 11 bases. CDR3 in amino acids: CASSQDSSGSRNEQYF. CDR3 DNA sequence: TGTGCCAGCAGCCAAGATTCCAGCGGGAGTCGAAATGAGCAGTACTTC.

This chain joins TRBV5-1 and TRBJ2-3; D may be TRBD2 (5 bases). The CDR3 consists of 12 residues. V was clipped by 6 bases and J by 6 bases, with 11 bases between them. Germline V gene data show CDR1 as SGHRS and CDR2 as YFSETQ. The CDR3 DNA follows: TGCGCCAGCACACGGGAATTCGATACGCAGTATTTT. It is translated as CASTREFDTQYF.

This clonotype has more than one count but fewer than ten. The J gene is TRBJ2-7, the V gene TRBV4-1; D is unclear. CDR1 is MGHRA and CDR2 is YSYEKL in the germline V gene. V lost 2 bases, J lost 0 bases, and 8 bases lay in between. This CDR3 region has 14 residues. Here the CDR3 DNA reads TGCGCCAGCAGCCAACAGCCTCACTCCTACGAGCAGTACTTC. Translation gives CASSQQPHSYEQYF.

This sequence joins TRBV20-1 and TRBJ1-2; D is unresolved. Trimming cost V 0 bases and J 4 bases, with 9 bases left between them. Germline CDR1 is DFQATT and CDR2 is SNEGSKA (reference sequence). The CDR3 is 13 amino acids. The DNA for the CDR3 is TGCAGTGCTAGAGACTACCGGGGCTATGGCTACACCTTC. This codes for CSARDYRGYGYTF.

V is TRBV7-9 and J is TRBJ1-1, with no clear D. The CDR3 length is 12 residues. The V gene lost 7 bases and the J gene lost 5 bases, with 11 bases spanning the gap. Looked up from germline, CDR1 is SEHNR and CDR2 is FQNEAQ (reference sequence). CDR3 protein: CASIGVGTEAFF. CDR3 bases: TGTGCCAGCATCGGTGTTGGGACTGAAGCTTTCTTT.